A selection of T cell receptor beta chains follows, all from one sample in a study of long-term antiretroviral therapy in people with HIV. TCRdb's table, derived via immunoSEQ multiplex PCR, lists solely in-frame clones and lacks some. The sample has about 18,000 clones; 78% are singletons. Sequences were derived from unsorted PBMCs, sampled 0.3 years after starting antiretroviral therapy. These receptor sequences come from a woman in her 50s with HIV. The CDR3 runs from the conserved cysteine through the conserved F or W. Fields, in order: J gene, CDR3 length, V gene, D gene, clone size, CDR3 protein, CDR3 DNA. A D gene is named only where the DNA matches it firmly. Expanded clones are given a class, and other clones once, few, many or no size at all.

TRBJ2-5 | 15 | TRBV7-8 | . | . | CASSLGTVRQETQYF | TGTGCCAGCAGCTTAGGTACAGTGAGGCAAGAGACCCAGTACTTC
TRBJ2-5 | 15 | TRBV29-1 | TRBD2 | . | CSVGLAGGLGGTQYF | TGCAGCGTTGGACTAGCGGGGGGCCTCGGGGGGACCCAGTACTTC
TRBJ2-1 | 14 | TRBV11-1 | . | few | CASSLPGKGNEQFF | TGTGCCAGCAGCCTTCCAGGGAAAGGGAATGAGCAGTTCTTC
TRBJ2-1 | 15 | TRBV7-9 | TRBD1 | . | CASRRDRGDWGEQFF | TGTGCCAGCAGGCGGGACAGGGGGGACTGGGGTGAGCAGTTCTTC
TRBJ1-6 | 14 | TRBV5-1 | TRBD1 | . | CASSLGTGTSPLHF | TGCGCCAGCAGCTTAGGGACAGGGACTTCACCCCTCCACTTT
TRBJ1-1 | 13 | TRBV9 | . | once | CASSVAGDTEAFF | TGTGCCAGCAGCGTAGCCGGGGATACTGAAGCTTTCTTT
TRBJ2-1 | 14 | TRBV2 | . | . | CASSDYGSYNEQFF | TGTGCCAGCAGTGATTACGGGTCCTACAATGAGCAGTTCTTC
TRBJ2-7 | 13 | TRBV28 | . | . | CASSDRNLYEQYF | TGTGCCAGCAGTGACAGGAACTTATACGAGCAGTACTTC
TRBJ2-4 | 14 | TRBV10-3 | . | . | CAIGPQADKNIQYF | TGTGCCATCGGGCCCCAGGCAGATAAAAACATTCAGTACTTC
TRBJ1-1 | 14 | TRBV6-5 | . | once | CASRGGEVNTEAFF | TGTGCCAGTCGGGGTGGAGAAGTGAACACTGAAGCTTTCTTT
TRBJ2-1 | 15 | TRBV11-2 | . | . | CASSLTGGGYNEQFF | TGTGCCAGCAGCTTAACCGGGGGCGGGTACAATGAGCAGTTCTTC
TRBJ1-1 | 14 | TRBV7-3 | . | . | CASSPGLANTEAFF | TGTGCCAGCAGCCCAGGGTTGGCGAACACTGAAGCTTTCTTT
TRBJ1-2 | 14 | TRBV4-1 | . | . | CASSQDQGIHGYTF | TGCGCCAGCAGCCAAGACCAGGGTATCCATGGCTACACCTTC
TRBJ2-5 | 14 | TRBV5-1 | TRBD1 | . | CASTETRGPETQYF | TGCGCCAGCACCGAAACCAGGGGGCCGGAGACCCAGTACTTC
TRBJ1-1 | 12 | TRBV27 | . | . | CASSLQTGEAFF | TGTGCCAGCAGTTTACAAACAGGGGAAGCTTTCTTT
TRBJ2-5 | 14 | TRBV14 | . | . | CASSQEGFSETQYF | TGTGCCAGCAGCCAAGAGGGGTTCAGCGAGACCCAGTACTTC
TRBJ2-2 | 16 | TRBV10-2 | TRBD2 | . | CASKASGGPNTGELFF | TGCGCCAGCAAGGCCAGCGGGGGCCCGAACACCGGGGAGCTGTTTTTT
TRBJ1-2 | 15 | TRBV4-2 | TRBD1 | . | CASSLGTGERYGYTF | TGTGCCAGCAGCCTCGGGACAGGGGAGCGCTATGGCTACACCTTC
TRBJ2-2 | 14 | TRBV6-6 | TRBD1 | . | CATRTGKNTGELFF | TGTGCCACCAGGACAGGGAAGAACACCGGGGAGCTGTTTTTT
TRBJ2-1 | 14 | TRBV29-1 | . | . | CSVGERRGRNEQFF | TGCAGCGTTGGGGAACGGAGGGGTAGGAATGAGCAGTTCTTC
TRBJ1-1 | 13 | TRBV19 | . | . | CATESRVNTEAFF | TGTGCCACCGAGTCCAGGGTGAACACTGAAGCTTTCTTT
TRBJ1-3 | 16 | TRBV18 | . | . | CASSPPGAAAGNTIYF | TGTGCCAGCTCACCCCCCGGGGCTGCAGCTGGAAACACCATATATTTT
TRBJ2-3 | 15 | TRBV10-1 | . | . | CASSESTGGVDTQYF | TGCGCCAGCAGTGAGTCTACAGGGGGGGTAGATACGCAGTATTTT
TRBJ2-1 | 15 | TRBV9 | TRBD2 | . | CASFGGAKIDDEQFF | TGTGCCAGCTTCGGGGGGGCGAAAATCGACGATGAGCAGTTCTTC
TRBJ2-5 | 14 | TRBV6-5 | . | once | CASSYSRGGKTQYF | TGTGCCAGCAGTTACTCGAGGGGGGGTAAGACCCAGTACTTC
TRBJ2-1 | 12 | TRBV6-5 | . | few | CASSLAPGEQFF | TGTGCCAGCAGCCTAGCGCCGGGGGAGCAGTTCTTC
TRBJ2-7 | 16 | TRBV4-2 | TRBD1 | . | CASSQHGDRGVYEQYF | TGTGCCAGCAGCCAACATGGGGACAGGGGTGTTTACGAGCAGTACTTC